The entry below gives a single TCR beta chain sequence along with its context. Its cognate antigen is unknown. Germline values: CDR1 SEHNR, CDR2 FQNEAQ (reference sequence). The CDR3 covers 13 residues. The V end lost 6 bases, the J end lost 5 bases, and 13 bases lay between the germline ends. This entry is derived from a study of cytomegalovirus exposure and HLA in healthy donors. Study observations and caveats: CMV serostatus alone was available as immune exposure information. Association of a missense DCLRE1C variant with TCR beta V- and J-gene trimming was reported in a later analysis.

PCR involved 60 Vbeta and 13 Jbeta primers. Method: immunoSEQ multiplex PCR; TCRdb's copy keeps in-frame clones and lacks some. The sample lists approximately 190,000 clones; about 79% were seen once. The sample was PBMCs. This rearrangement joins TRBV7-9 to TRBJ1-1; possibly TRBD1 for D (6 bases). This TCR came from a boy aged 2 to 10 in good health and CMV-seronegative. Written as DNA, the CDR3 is TGTGCCAGCAGTTCAAACAGGGTGACTGAAGCTTTCTTT. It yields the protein CASSSNRVTEAFF.